The entry below describes one T cell receptor beta chain. TCRdb reprocessed the 5' RACE reads with MiXCR, giving one entry per CDR3 protein. The table has about 94,000 distinct CDR3 sequences, over 8% seen once; the top ten hold 16%. The entry originates in a study of T cells after yellow fever vaccination. Study conclusions and caveats: Weaker overall was a secondary response that nonetheless peaked faster, on day 5 versus 15.

V was cut by 0 bases and J by 7 bases, with 10 bases left in between. CDR1 and CDR2 from the germline V gene are SGDLS and YYNGEE. The CDR3 is 13 amino acids. The genes are TRBV9 and TRBJ1-1; D gene uncertain. The sequences come from CD8+ T cells not binding an NS4B(214-222) dextramer, sorted from PBMCs, collected around 14 days after the first yellow fever vaccination. The TCR was taken from a man aged 18 to 29 who received the YFV17D yellow fever vaccine. CDR3 in amino acids: CASSVDPSIEAFF. The CDR3 DNA reads TGTGCCAGCAGCGTAGATCCAAGTATTGAAGCTTTCTTT. The entire variable domain, with the rest obtained from reference TRBV9 and TRBJ1-1, is as follows: DSGVTQTPKHLITATGQRVTLRCSPRSGDLSVYWYQQSLDQGLQFLIQYYNGEERAKGNILERFSAQQFPDLHSELNLSSLELGDSALYFCASSVDPSIEAFFGQGTRLTVV.